This T cell receptor (beta chain) was sequenced during a study of cytomegalovirus exposure and HLA in healthy donors. As for this clone: The antigen remains unidentified.

PCR involved 60 Vbeta and 13 Jbeta primers. Clones were read by immunoSEQ multiplex PCR, and TCRdb kept only the in-frame ones, dropping some. Counted here are some 120,000 clones, about 74% occurring once; the ten biggest clones make up about 2.5%. Study-wide points: Researchers catalogued 160 or so TCR beta chains as cytomegalovirus-associated. Reported performance of the classifier showed diagnosis of cytomegalovirus status with high specificity and sensitivity. Highly shared variants forming one cluster were likely a sequencing artifact.

Sequenced material: PBMCs. This sequence was found in a female donor in good health and CMV-seronegative.

CDR3 DNA sequence: TGTGCCAGTAGTATAATTGGGACTAGCGGTGAAAGTGAGCAGTACTTC. As protein: CASSIIGTSGESEQYF. The V and J genes are TRBV19 and TRBJ2-7; TRBD2 aligns across 11 bases. The J segment lost 7 bases and the V segment lost 2 bases, leaving 10 bases of the junction unmatched. CDR1 and CDR2 (germline): LNHDA, SQIVND (reference sequence). The CDR3 is made up of 16 amino acids.